A selection of T cell receptor beta chains follows, all from one sample in a study of Tregs in tolerant kidney transplant recipients. TCRdb's copy holds only in-frame clones and misses some; the assay was immunoSEQ multiplex PCR. There are approximately 69,000 clones in the sample; roughly nine tenths occur only once, and approximately 0.39% lies in the top ten. The sample here was CD4+ T cells from blood, taken before the transplant. Every receptor here comes from a human donor who received a combined kidney and bone marrow transplant. Each CDR3 is given with its conserved first and last residue. The order of the fields is V gene, CDR3 protein.

>TRBV4-1
CASSQPRTSGNEQFF
>TRBV7-2
CASSPVGRVPSSYEQYF
>TRBV28
CASSLSNRNNEQFF
>TRBV13
CASSSPYKLAGGGNEQFF
>TRBV18
CASSPLALAGGPLTQYF
>TRBV2
CAYGLAGVGEQYF
>TRBV6-5
CASSYSFTGLQETQYF
>TRBV29-1
CSVGSGNQPQHF
>TRBV5-1
CASRRGSYEQYF
>TRBV7-2
CASSFSGSVRTDTQYF
>TRBV5-1
CASSLRNTDQETQYF
>TRBV28
CASSVSPGVGNTEAFF
>TRBV2
CAGCQGTTEKLFF
>TRBV5-6
CASSRAGLAGTDTQYF
>TRBV27
CASRMTSGRRWGDTQYF
>TRBV11-2
CASSLVPGSSDTQYF
>TRBV28
CATRGVHEQYF
>TRBV30
CAWTEGDTQYF
>TRBV18
CASSGERGETQYF
>TRBV6-5
CASSRGLRTEAFF
>TRBV9
CASSVGGANTGELFF
>TRBV10-2
CASGRLANTYEQYF
>TRBV5-1
CASSRDSSSETQYF
>TRBV29-1
CSVGVTGTEKLFF
>TRBV7-2
CASSSSQGGQETQYF
>TRBV19
CASKDRGRGNTEAFF
>TRBV18
CASSPDLGGVTDTQYF
>TRBV7-8
CASSLIYGQGSYTF
>TRBV6-6
CASRYGGTGAEQYF
>TRBV28
CASSFPTGGSYGYTF
>TRBV6-5
CASSRTLGTGELFF
>TRBV28
CASSLPAMTSTF
>TRBV29-1
CSVASDRMYGYTF
>TRBV6-5
CASSYRGGVEHNEQFF
>TRBV5-1
CASSLGKGAHTDTQYF
>TRBV7-9
CATVSGYTDTQYF
>TRBV7-2
CASRFTGSIEAFF
>TRBV18
CASSPPGQPYEQYF
>TRBV10-3
CAISESGGDEKLFF
>TRBV27
CASSPRDLGNQPQHF
>TRBV6-6
CASTYGRGYEQYF
>TRBV29-1
CSVDLGAGYEQYF
>TRBV5-1
CASSSNRGTSGRMADTQYF
>TRBV5-1
CASSWDISPTYEQYF
>TRBV11-2
CASSLESRHYEQYF
>TRBV5-4
CASSLSGGKSYEQYF
>TRBV27
CASSSPGAIQETQYF
>TRBV11-2
CASMRDITSYEQYF
>TRBV28
CASSLWGSGGPYEQYF
>TRBV27
CASSLSAWQGSYNEQFF